Listed below are T cell receptor beta chains from one sample, sequenced in a study of T cell repertoires in aging, cancer and after chemotherapy. MiXCR, applied by TCRdb to the multiplex PCR reads, yields one record per CDR3 protein. Among approximately 8,800 distinct CDR3 sequences, about 30% were seen once, and the ten largest hold approximately 11%. The sequencing input was blood. The receptor source for this set is a human donor in good health. Each CDR3 is given with its conserved first and last residue. Each record gives: D gene, V gene, clone size, J gene, CDR3 DNA, CDR3 protein. D genes are given only for firm matches. Some rows have no size entry. The others give once, few or many, or a class for an expanded clone.

D gene: TRBD1; V gene: TRBV30; clone size: few; J gene: TRBJ2-6; CDR3 DNA: TGTGCCTGGAGAGCCGGGACAGGGCTTCGAGTTCGAACTTCTGGGGCCAACGTCCTGACTTTC; CDR3 protein: CAWRAGTGLRVRTSGANVLTF
D gene: -; V gene: TRBV28; clone size: -; J gene: TRBJ1-5; CDR3 DNA: TGTGCCAGCAGGACCGGGGCTGGCAATCAGCCCCAGCATTTT; CDR3 protein: CASRTGAGNQPQHF
D gene: -; V gene: TRBV5-5; clone size: -; J gene: TRBJ2-7; CDR3 DNA: TGTGCCAGCAGCTTCATCAGGGGATACGAGCAGTACTTC; CDR3 protein: CASSFIRGYEQYF
D gene: TRBD2; V gene: TRBV5-5; clone size: -; J gene: TRBJ2-3; CDR3 DNA: TGTGCCAGCAGCTTGCAACTAGCGGGGGGCCCAGTGGATACGCAGTATTTT; CDR3 protein: CASSLQLAGGPVDTQYF
D gene: -; V gene: TRBV24-1; clone size: -; J gene: TRBJ2-2; CDR3 DNA: TGTGCCACCAGTGCGGGACATAACACCGGGGAGCTGTTTTTT; CDR3 protein: CATSAGHNTGELFF
D gene: -; V gene: TRBV5-6; clone size: -; J gene: TRBJ1-1; CDR3 DNA: TGTGCCAGCAGCAGGAGGACGGAAAGAAGAATGAACACTGAAGCTTTCTTT; CDR3 protein: CASSRRTERRMNTEAFF
D gene: -; V gene: TRBV20-1; clone size: -; J gene: TRBJ1-5; CDR3 DNA: TGCAGTGCTAGGGGGGAAGGGTTCAATCAGCCCCAGCATTTT; CDR3 protein: CSARGEGFNQPQHF
D gene: -; V gene: TRBV12-3/TRBV12-4; clone size: -; J gene: TRBJ2-7; CDR3 DNA: TGTGCCAGCAGCTCCAATTACGAGCAGTACTTC; CDR3 protein: CASSSNYEQYF
D gene: -; V gene: TRBV7-6; clone size: -; J gene: TRBJ1-2; CDR3 DNA: TGTGCCAGCAGCAACAGGGACGGCCTTGGCTACACCTTC; CDR3 protein: CASSNRDGLGYTF
D gene: TRBD1; V gene: TRBV18; clone size: -; J gene: TRBJ2-7; CDR3 DNA: TGTGCCAGCTCCAATCAACCGGGACAGGGATCCTCCGAGCAGTACTTC; CDR3 protein: CASSNQPGQGSSEQYF
D gene: -; V gene: TRBV28; clone size: once; J gene: TRBJ2-7; CDR3 DNA: TGTGCCACTAAGACACCTTCCTACGAGCAGTACTTC; CDR3 protein: CATKTPSYEQYF
D gene: -; V gene: TRBV7-4; clone size: -; J gene: TRBJ2-7; CDR3 DNA: TGTGCCAGCAGCTTAGGACGGGGGTACTACGAGCAGTACTTC; CDR3 protein: CASSLGRGYYEQYF
D gene: -; V gene: TRBV12-3/TRBV12-4; clone size: few; J gene: TRBJ2-2; CDR3 DNA: TGTGCCAGCAAACTGCTCAGGGAAACCGGGGAGCTGTTTTTT; CDR3 protein: CASKLLRETGELFF
D gene: -; V gene: TRBV11-2; clone size: few; J gene: TRBJ1-2; CDR3 DNA: TGTGCCAGCAGCACGACAGGCATGAGTGGCTACACCTTC; CDR3 protein: CASSTTGMSGYTF
D gene: -; V gene: TRBV6-1; clone size: -; J gene: TRBJ1-3; CDR3 DNA: TGTGCCAGCAGATCCAGGGGACGGCCTGGAAACACCATATATTTT; CDR3 protein: CASRSRGRPGNTIYF
D gene: -; V gene: TRBV6-5; clone size: medium-sized; J gene: TRBJ2-3; CDR3 DNA: TGTGCCAGCAGTTACTCGGACACAGATACGCAGTATTTT; CDR3 protein: CASSYSDTDTQYF
D gene: TRBD2; V gene: TRBV6-2/TRBV6-3; clone size: -; J gene: TRBJ2-1; CDR3 DNA: TGTGCCAGCAGACCGAGCTTCAGCGGGGCCGGCTGGTATGAGCAGTTCTTC; CDR3 protein: CASRPSFSGAGWYEQFF
D gene: TRBD1; V gene: TRBV7-6; clone size: -; J gene: TRBJ2-5; CDR3 DNA: TGTGCCAGCAGCTGGGGGGGGACAGGGCAGTTCCAAGAGACCCAGTACTTC; CDR3 protein: CASSWGGTGQFQETQYF
D gene: -; V gene: TRBV29-1; clone size: medium-sized; J gene: TRBJ2-1; CDR3 DNA: TGCAGCGTTGATAGGTCAGGGAGCAATGAGCAGTTCTTC; CDR3 protein: CSVDRSGSNEQFF
D gene: TRBD1; V gene: TRBV5-1; clone size: -; J gene: TRBJ1-1; CDR3 DNA: TGCGCCAGCAGCTTGGCCCCGGGACAGGGCCCACTTAGGGAAGCTTTCTTT; CDR3 protein: CASSLAPGQGPLREAFF
D gene: -; V gene: TRBV6-5; clone size: -; J gene: TRBJ1-1; CDR3 DNA: TGTGCCAGCAGTTATTTCGATGATGGAGCTTTCTTT; CDR3 protein: CASSYFDDGAFF
D gene: -; V gene: TRBV30; clone size: -; J gene: TRBJ2-2; CDR3 DNA: TGTGCCTGGAAAACGGGGAGACTCGCGAACACCGGGGAGCTGTTTTTT; CDR3 protein: CAWKTGRLANTGELFF
D gene: -; V gene: TRBV11-2; clone size: -; J gene: TRBJ2-5; CDR3 DNA: TGTGCCAGCAGCTCAGGGGCGGGGTGGGAGACCCAGTACTTC; CDR3 protein: CASSSGAGWETQYF
D gene: -; V gene: TRBV19; clone size: few; J gene: TRBJ2-7; CDR3 DNA: TGTGCCAGTAGCCTGACTAGTTCTTCAACCTACGAGCAGTACTTC; CDR3 protein: CASSLTSSSTYEQYF
D gene: -; V gene: TRBV6-6; clone size: -; J gene: TRBJ2-7; CDR3 DNA: TGTGCCAGCAGTGCACTAGGGACCGAGCAGTACTTC; CDR3 protein: CASSALGTEQYF
D gene: -; V gene: TRBV30; clone size: -; J gene: TRBJ1-1; CDR3 DNA: TGTGCCTGGGTCCCTAGTCCGAACACTGAAGCTTTCTTT; CDR3 protein: CAWVPSPNTEAFF
D gene: -; V gene: TRBV6-5; clone size: few; J gene: TRBJ1-1; CDR3 DNA: TGTGCCAGCAGTTTACAGCTTAACACTGAAGCTTTCTTT; CDR3 protein: CASSLQLNTEAFF
D gene: -; V gene: TRBV28; clone size: once; J gene: TRBJ1-2; CDR3 DNA: TGTGCCAGCAGTTTAGGGGCAACTAACTATGGCTACACCTTC; CDR3 protein: CASSLGATNYGYTF
D gene: -; V gene: TRBV12-3/TRBV12-4; clone size: once; J gene: TRBJ1-3; CDR3 DNA: TGTGCCAGCAGCCCTACTCGATCTGGAAACACCATATATTTT; CDR3 protein: CASSPTRSGNTIYF
D gene: -; V gene: TRBV27; clone size: medium-sized; J gene: TRBJ2-3; CDR3 DNA: TGTGCCAGCAGTTCCCTTAGCTTTACAGATACGCAGTATTTT; CDR3 protein: CASSSLSFTDTQYF
D gene: -; V gene: TRBV6-5; clone size: -; J gene: TRBJ1-2; CDR3 DNA: TGTGCCAGCAGTTACTCGGGACGGGACTATGGCTACACCTTC; CDR3 protein: CASSYSGRDYGYTF
D gene: TRBD2; V gene: TRBV10-3; clone size: -; J gene: TRBJ2-4; CDR3 DNA: TGTGCCACCACACAAGCGGGGGGGAACATTCAGTACTTC; CDR3 protein: CATTQAGGNIQYF
D gene: TRBD1; V gene: TRBV28; clone size: -; J gene: TRBJ1-1; CDR3 DNA: TGTGCCAGCAGGGGACAGGGGGTAGCTTTCTTT; CDR3 protein: CASRGQGVAFF
D gene: -; V gene: TRBV6-2/TRBV6-3; clone size: few; J gene: TRBJ2-2; CDR3 DNA: TGTGCCAGCAGTTCGGAGTTACCCACCGGGGAGCTGTTTTTT; CDR3 protein: CASSSELPTGELFF
D gene: -; V gene: TRBV12-3/TRBV12-4; clone size: few; J gene: TRBJ2-7; CDR3 DNA: TGTGCCAGCAGCCCTACAGGGTTCGAGCAGTACTTC; CDR3 protein: CASSPTGFEQYF
D gene: TRBD1; V gene: TRBV19; clone size: few; J gene: TRBJ2-5; CDR3 DNA: TGTGCCAGCCGACAGGGCGGGTCACAAGAGACCCAGTACTTC; CDR3 protein: CASRQGGSQETQYF